These T cell receptor beta chains were read from a single sample in a study of blood T cells in healthy people across ages. TCRdb itself ran the 5' RACE reads through MiXCR, one entry per CDR3 protein. Altogether approximately 810,000 distinct CDR3 sequences are present, about 30% being singletons, with the ten largest covering 15% to 20%. Sequenced input: blood. The receptors derive from a woman of 80 years or more in good health. Each CDR3 is given with its conserved first and last residue. D genes are given only for firm matches. Clone sizes are given selectively: once, few, many, or a class where the clone is expanded.

CDR3 protein: CASSLTGQSDTQYF
CDR3 DNA: TGTGCCAGCAGTCTTACTGGACAGTCAGATACGCAGTATTTT
V gene: TRBV12-3/TRBV12-4
clone size: many
J gene: TRBJ2-3
D gene: .

CDR3 protein: CSARAGGGNEKLFF
CDR3 DNA: TGCAGTGCTAGAGCAGGGGGGGGTAATGAAAAACTGTTTTTT
V gene: TRBV20-1
clone size: .
J gene: TRBJ1-4
D gene: TRBD1

CDR3 protein: CATSDRQGAGANVLTF
CDR3 DNA: TGTGCCACCAGTGATCGACAGGGGGCTGGGGCCAACGTCCTGACTTTC
V gene: TRBV24-1
clone size: few
J gene: TRBJ2-6
D gene: TRBD1

CDR3 protein: CASSNVSGTGGFLVQYF
CDR3 DNA: TGTGCCAGCAGCAACGTCTCCGGGACAGGGGGTTTTCTGGTGCAGTACTTC
V gene: TRBV21-1
clone size: few
J gene: TRBJ2-5
D gene: .

CDR3 protein: CASIPRAGGSDTQYF
CDR3 DNA: TGTGCCAGCATCCCCCGGGCGGGAGGATCAGATACGCAGTATTTT
V gene: TRBV12-3/TRBV12-4
clone size: many
J gene: TRBJ2-3
D gene: TRBD2

CDR3 protein: CSARAGAFAIGYTF
CDR3 DNA: TGCAGTGCTAGAGCCGGGGCTTTTGCGATTGGCTACACCTTC
V gene: TRBV20-1
clone size: many
J gene: TRBJ1-2
D gene: .

CDR3 protein: CASSFGPINYGYTF
CDR3 DNA: TGTGCCAGCAGTTTCGGCCCTATCAACTATGGCTACACCTTC
V gene: TRBV27
clone size: few
J gene: TRBJ1-2
D gene: .

CDR3 protein: CASRRSGGAGSEETQYF
CDR3 DNA: TGTGCCAGCAGAAGAAGCGGGGGGGCCGGTTCGGAGGAGACCCAGTACTTC
V gene: TRBV6-1
clone size: .
J gene: TRBJ2-5
D gene: TRBD2

CDR3 protein: CASGQEGFYGSTLNEKLFF
CDR3 DNA: TGCGCCAGCGGCCAAGAAGGATTTTATGGGTCGACTCTAAATGAAAAACTGTTTTTT
V gene: TRBV4-3
clone size: .
J gene: TRBJ1-4
D gene: .

CDR3 protein: CATSDSGTGNEKLFF
CDR3 DNA: TGTGCCACCAGTGACTCCGGGACCGGCAATGAAAAACTGTTTTTT
V gene: TRBV24-1
clone size: many
J gene: TRBJ1-4
D gene: .

CDR3 protein: CASSGELFF
CDR3 DNA: TGTGCCAGCAGCGGGGAGCTGTTTTTT
V gene: TRBV7-9
clone size: many
J gene: TRBJ2-2
D gene: .

CDR3 protein: CSVESKGLRADAQYF
CDR3 DNA: TGCAGCGTTGAATCGAAAGGGTTAAGAGCAGATGCGCAGTATTTT
V gene: TRBV29-1
clone size: .
J gene: TRBJ2-3
D gene: .

CDR3 protein: CASSEGRAGYTF
CDR3 DNA: TGTGCCAGCAGTGAGGGCAGGGCTGGCTACACCTTC
V gene: TRBV6-6
clone size: .
J gene: TRBJ1-2
D gene: .

CDR3 protein: CASSFRDFGSYEQYF
CDR3 DNA: TGTGCCAGCAGCTTCCGGGACTTCGGCTCCTACGAGCAGTACTTC
V gene: TRBV7-9
clone size: many
J gene: TRBJ2-7
D gene: .

CDR3 protein: CASSREAGEYNERFF
CDR3 DNA: TGTGCCAGCAGCCGAGAGGCGGGGGAATACAATGAGCGGTTCTTC
V gene: TRBV9
clone size: .
J gene: TRBJ2-1
D gene: TRBD2

CDR3 protein: CASSQQAGTGGYGYTF
CDR3 DNA: TGTGCCAGCAGTCAACAGGCCGGGACAGGGGGCTATGGCTACACCTTC
V gene: TRBV7-9
clone size: many
J gene: TRBJ1-2
D gene: TRBD1

CDR3 protein: CASSFGTKAYEQYF
CDR3 DNA: TGTGCCAGCAGTTTCGGGACTAAAGCCTACGAGCAGTACTTC
V gene: TRBV12-3/TRBV12-4
clone size: many
J gene: TRBJ2-7
D gene: TRBD2

CDR3 protein: CASSPARDNTYEQYF
CDR3 DNA: TGTGCCAGCAGCCCCGCACGGGACAACACCTACGAGCAGTACTTC
V gene: TRBV7-2
clone size: many
J gene: TRBJ2-7
D gene: .

CDR3 protein: CASSQHWGGGYTF
CDR3 DNA: TGTGCCAGCAGCCAACATTGGGGGGGTGGCTACACCTTC
V gene: TRBV7-8
clone size: .
J gene: TRBJ1-2
D gene: .

CDR3 protein: CASSMTGGGDTQYF
CDR3 DNA: TGTGCCAGCAGTATGACAGGGGGGGGGGATACGCAGTATTTT
V gene: TRBV28
clone size: .
J gene: TRBJ2-3
D gene: TRBD1

CDR3 protein: CASSLAPGGFVPQHF
CDR3 DNA: TGTGCCAGCAGTTTAGCGCCTGGAGGGTTTGTCCCCCAGCATTTT
V gene: TRBV12-3/TRBV12-4
clone size: .
J gene: TRBJ1-5
D gene: .

CDR3 protein: CASSPLEGGGQPQHF
CDR3 DNA: TGTGCCAGCAGTCCGCTTGAGGGGGGAGGTCAGCCCCAGCATTTT
V gene: TRBV28
clone size: few
J gene: TRBJ1-5
D gene: .

CDR3 protein: CASWPRGGKFTEAFF
CDR3 DNA: TGCGCCAGCTGGCCGAGGGGGGGGAAGTTCACTGAAGCTTTCTTT
V gene: TRBV5-1
clone size: .
J gene: TRBJ1-1
D gene: .

CDR3 protein: CASSFGAAFNEQYF
CDR3 DNA: TGTGCCAGCAGCTTCGGCGCCGCCTTCAATGAGCAGTACTTC
V gene: TRBV7-2
clone size: few
J gene: TRBJ2-5
D gene: .

CDR3 protein: CSARTGAGNTEAFF
CDR3 DNA: TGCAGTGCTAGAACTGGGGCTGGGAACACTGAAGCTTTCTTT
V gene: TRBV20-1
clone size: .
J gene: TRBJ1-1
D gene: .

CDR3 protein: CASSPHRSGGVYEQYF
CDR3 DNA: TGTGCCAGCAGCCCCCACCGAAGCGGGGGAGTCTACGAGCAGTACTTC
V gene: TRBV14
clone size: many
J gene: TRBJ2-7
D gene: TRBD2

CDR3 protein: CASSQDHPGTSSYNEQYF
CDR3 DNA: TGCGCCAGCAGCCAAGATCACCCAGGGACGAGCTCCTACAATGAGCAGTACTTC
V gene: TRBV4-3
clone size: .
J gene: TRBJ2-7
D gene: .

CDR3 protein: CSATRTVQETQYF
CDR3 DNA: TGCAGTGCGACCAGGACCGTCCAAGAGACCCAGTACTTC
V gene: TRBV20-1
clone size: many
J gene: TRBJ2-5
D gene: .

CDR3 protein: CASSRGGFYSSGANVLTF
CDR3 DNA: TGTGCCAGCAGCAGAGGGGGTTTTTACAGCTCTGGGGCCAACGTCCTGACTTTC
V gene: TRBV14
clone size: .
J gene: TRBJ2-6
D gene: .

CDR3 protein: CASSIGLETDTQYF
CDR3 DNA: TGCGCCAGCAGTATCGGACTAGAGACAGATACGCAGTATTTT
V gene: TRBV5-1
clone size: many
J gene: TRBJ2-3
D gene: TRBD2

CDR3 protein: CASSSGTTVLNTEAFF
CDR3 DNA: TGTGCCAGCAGTTCCGGGACAACGGTGTTGAACACTGAAGCTTTCTTT
V gene: TRBV6-5
clone size: .
J gene: TRBJ1-1
D gene: .

CDR3 protein: CSASLNGGRVDTQYF
CDR3 DNA: TGCAGTGCTAGTCTTAACGGGGGAAGAGTAGATACGCAGTATTTT
V gene: TRBV20-1
clone size: many
J gene: TRBJ2-3
D gene: .

CDR3 protein: CSARDLGRRLNTGAFF
CDR3 DNA: TGCAGTGCTAGAGATCTTGGCAGACGGCTGAACACTGGAGCTTTCTTT
V gene: TRBV20-1
clone size: once
J gene: TRBJ1-1
D gene: .

CDR3 protein: CAISGSNRDEQFF
CDR3 DNA: TGTGCCATCAGTGGTAGTAATCGCGATGAGCAGTTCTTC
V gene: TRBV10-3
clone size: once
J gene: TRBJ2-1
D gene: .

CDR3 protein: CASKVATSTDTQYF
CDR3 DNA: TGTGCCAGCAAGGTCGCAACTAGCACAGATACGCAGTATTTT
V gene: TRBV2
clone size: few
J gene: TRBJ2-3
D gene: .

CDR3 protein: CSASQGNYGYTF
CDR3 DNA: TGCAGTGCTTCTCAGGGGAACTATGGCTACACCTTC
V gene: TRBV20-1
clone size: many
J gene: TRBJ1-2
D gene: .

CDR3 protein: CASTQGPLTTQYF
CDR3 DNA: TGTGCCAGCACACAGGGGCCCCTCACTACGCAGTATTTT
V gene: TRBV6-5
clone size: many
J gene: TRBJ2-3
D gene: TRBD1

CDR3 protein: CAISEGTSGTKLSGANVLTF
CDR3 DNA: TGTGCCATCAGTGAGGGTACTTCCGGGACAAAACTCTCTGGGGCCAACGTCCTGACTTTC
V gene: TRBV10-3
clone size: .
J gene: TRBJ2-6
D gene: .

CDR3 protein: CASSKVLPGRSQETQYF
CDR3 DNA: TGTGCCAGCAGCAAAGTCCTTCCGGGACGGAGCCAAGAGACCCAGTACTTC
V gene: TRBV7-9
clone size: once
J gene: TRBJ2-5
D gene: .

CDR3 protein: CAGSFPSPGRFQGYTF
CDR3 DNA: TGTGCCGGCAGCTTCCCTTCTCCGGGGCGGTTCCAGGGCTACACCTTC
V gene: TRBV28
clone size: few
J gene: TRBJ1-2
D gene: .

CDR3 protein: CASSFHGALSTDAQYF
CDR3 DNA: TGTGCCAGCAGTTTCCACGGCGCCCTTAGCACAGATGCGCAGTATTTT
V gene: TRBV12-3/TRBV12-4
clone size: .
J gene: TRBJ2-3
D gene: .

CDR3 protein: CATSDHGTGYTGELFF
CDR3 DNA: TGTGCCACCAGTGATCACGGGACCGGCTACACCGGGGAGCTGTTTTTT
V gene: TRBV24-1
clone size: .
J gene: TRBJ2-2
D gene: .

CDR3 protein: CASDTGQPSTDTQYF
CDR3 DNA: TGTGCCAGTGACACGGGACAGCCTAGCACAGATACGCAGTATTTT
V gene: TRBV2
clone size: many
J gene: TRBJ2-3
D gene: TRBD1

CDR3 protein: CASSRERTDTQYF
CDR3 DNA: TGTGCCAGCAGCCGAGAGAGGACAGATACGCAGTATTTT
V gene: TRBV12-3/TRBV12-4
clone size: once
J gene: TRBJ2-3
D gene: .

CDR3 protein: CSATERQGSNGYTF
CDR3 DNA: TGCAGTGCTACCGAAAGACAGGGGAGTAATGGCTACACCTTC
V gene: TRBV20-1
clone size: many
J gene: TRBJ1-2
D gene: TRBD1

CDR3 protein: CASSLEGTGDNEQFF
CDR3 DNA: TGTGCCAGCAGCTTAGAAGGGACAGGGGACAATGAGCAGTTCTTC
V gene: TRBV11-3
clone size: once
J gene: TRBJ2-1
D gene: TRBD1

CDR3 protein: CSVEGASGGYEQYF
CDR3 DNA: TGCAGCGTTGAAGGGGCTAGCGGGGGCTACGAGCAGTACTTC
V gene: TRBV29-1
clone size: many
J gene: TRBJ2-7
D gene: TRBD2

CDR3 protein: CASSLVRASGGAADTQYF
CDR3 DNA: TGTGCCAGCAGCTTAGTCCGGGCTAGCGGGGGGGCGGCAGATACGCAGTATTTT
V gene: TRBV7-2
clone size: many
J gene: TRBJ2-3
D gene: TRBD2

CDR3 protein: CASSQATSGGSQETQYF
CDR3 DNA: TGTGCCAGCAGCCAAGCGACTAGCGGGGGGTCCCAAGAGACCCAGTACTTC
V gene: TRBV7-2
clone size: .
J gene: TRBJ2-5
D gene: TRBD2

CDR3 protein: CSARDRQPNEKLFF
CDR3 DNA: TGCAGTGCTAGAGACCGACAGCCCAATGAAAAACTGTTTTTT
V gene: TRBV20-1
clone size: many
J gene: TRBJ1-4
D gene: .

CDR3 protein: CAISEERNQPQHF
CDR3 DNA: TGTGCCATCAGTGAGGAGAGAAATCAGCCCCAGCATTTT
V gene: TRBV10-3
clone size: few
J gene: TRBJ1-5
D gene: .

CDR3 protein: CASSARDRGPNEQFF
CDR3 DNA: TGTGCCAGCAGCGCCCGGGACAGGGGGCCCAATGAGCAGTTCTTC
V gene: TRBV9
clone size: many
J gene: TRBJ2-1
D gene: TRBD1

CDR3 protein: CASSQDPGLGNEQFF
CDR3 DNA: TGCGCCAGCAGCCAAGATCCGGGACTAGGCAATGAGCAGTTCTTC
V gene: TRBV4-3
clone size: many
J gene: TRBJ2-1
D gene: TRBD2

CDR3 protein: CASSLIGTSVTDTQYF
CDR3 DNA: TGTGCCAGCAGCTTAATCGGGACTAGTGTCACAGATACGCAGTATTTT
V gene: TRBV7-2
clone size: few
J gene: TRBJ2-3
D gene: TRBD2

CDR3 protein: CSVEERQGKINEQFF
CDR3 DNA: TGCAGCGTTGAAGAGCGACAGGGGAAGATCAATGAGCAGTTCTTC
V gene: TRBV29-1
clone size: many
J gene: TRBJ2-1
D gene: TRBD1

CDR3 protein: CASSEGVPNQPQHF
CDR3 DNA: TGTGCCAGCAGTGAAGGGGTACCCAATCAGCCCCAGCATTTT
V gene: TRBV2
clone size: .
J gene: TRBJ1-5
D gene: .

CDR3 protein: CASSFGGGGTDTQYF
CDR3 DNA: TGTGCCAGCAGCTTTGGGGGGGGAGGCACAGATACGCAGTATTTT
V gene: TRBV7-2
clone size: many
J gene: TRBJ2-3
D gene: TRBD2

CDR3 protein: CASTDTGGEVTGELFF
CDR3 DNA: TGTGCCAGTACCGACACAGGGGGCGAGGTCACCGGGGAGCTGTTTTTT
V gene: TRBV9
clone size: .
J gene: TRBJ2-2
D gene: TRBD1

CDR3 protein: CASRRTNGALDEQFF
CDR3 DNA: TGTGCCAGCAGGAGGACTAACGGCGCCTTAGATGAGCAGTTCTTC
V gene: TRBV3-1
clone size: many
J gene: TRBJ2-1
D gene: .

CDR3 protein: CASRSDNNYGYTF
CDR3 DNA: TGTGCCAGCAGGTCGGACAACAACTATGGCTACACCTTC
V gene: TRBV2
clone size: many
J gene: TRBJ1-2
D gene: .